This T cell receptor (beta chain) was obtained from a study of blood T cell repertoires in COVID-19. At the level of the study: Material from acute and convalescent COVID-19 was sourced from the United States, Italy and Spain. T cells, B-cell-depleted T cells, or PBMCs supplied cDNA or gDNA.

Enrolment of Seattle patients took place during active infection, and they were followed longitudinally. As originally analysed: The assay estimated nucleated cells by amplifying reference gene primers. The protocol was immunoSEQ multiplex PCR, while the TCRdb copy is restricted to in-frame clones and leaves out a portion. V and J calls plus clone size are reproduced from that table; the DNA served to infer D and trimming. The repertoire consists of approximately 120,000 clones, with approximately 90% occurring once and the leading ten covering about 2%. The sample was peripheral blood. This sequence was found in a man in his forties or fifties with COVID-19, enrolled during active disease.

The CDR3 spells CASSLLQGSDTQYF. The DNA of the CDR3 is TGTGCCAGCTCACTTCTACAGGGGTCAGATACGCAGTATTTT. The chain combines TRBV18 with TRBJ2-3; TRBD1 matches at 7 bases. With 4 bases clipped from V and 4 bases from J, the junction kept 5 bases outside the gene matches. The CDR3 length is 14 residues. Germline CDR1 is KGHSH and CDR2 is LQKENI.